This T cell receptor beta chain is drawn from a study of post-analysis software for immune sequencing data. This clonotype was detected a few times. Its specificity is not known. cDNA libraries of TCR beta carried unique molecular identifiers. From the PCR reads, TCRdb called clonotypes with MiXCR, one entry per CDR3 protein. The sample consists of some 450,000 distinct CDR3 sequences, around 40% of them appearing once. V lost 2 bases, J lost 4 bases, and 12 bases lay in between. The germline gives CDR1 SGDLS, CDR2 YYNGEE. This CDR3 spans 14 amino acids. Study observations and caveats: Patients used about 5 TRBV segments, including TRBV5-6, TRBV5-1 and TRBV20-1, more often than controls.

The chain carries TRBV9 and TRBJ1-2, with D unresolved. This clonotype originated in a girl aged 10 to 17 with multiple sclerosis. Sample: blood. Here the CDR3 DNA reads TGTGCCAGCAGCGTGGGCAGTGCCCCCTATGGCTACACCTTC. Translating it yields CASSVGSAPYGYTF.